This is a list of T cell receptor beta chains from one sample in a study of CD8 T cells in Susac syndrome. TCRdb independently ran MiXCR on the immunoSEQ multiplex PCR reads; one entry per CDR3 protein. The data contain around 200,000 distinct CDR3 sequences, around 95% of them seen just once; the ten biggest clones take up approximately 0.089%. Specimen: CD4+ T cells from PBMCs. The receptors were gathered from a human donor with Susac syndrome. Each CDR3 is given with its conserved first and last residue. The size of a clone is reported for some rows only, either as once, few or many, or as a class for expanded clones.

clone_size: once; v_call: TRBV30; j_call: TRBJ2-1; cdr3_aa: CAWSGGFSLHEQFF
clone_size: -; v_call: TRBV11-1; j_call: TRBJ2-2; cdr3_aa: CASSPRGTLNTGELFF
clone_size: once; v_call: TRBV20-1; j_call: TRBJ2-1; cdr3_aa: CSARQGGDEQFF
clone_size: -; v_call: TRBV30; j_call: TRBJ2-3; cdr3_aa: CAWSADYQTGLGADTQYF
clone_size: -; v_call: TRBV5-1; j_call: TRBJ2-6; cdr3_aa: CASNIAGSSSGANVLTF
clone_size: -; v_call: TRBV28; j_call: TRBJ2-4; cdr3_aa: CASSSILGQGVNIQYF
clone_size: -; v_call: TRBV7-2; j_call: TRBJ2-7; cdr3_aa: CASSHIPGQGPYEQYF
clone_size: -; v_call: TRBV6-1; j_call: TRBJ2-5; cdr3_aa: CASSAQGAGETQYF
clone_size: -; v_call: TRBV25-1; j_call: TRBJ1-3; cdr3_aa: CASSPPGGNTIYF
clone_size: -; v_call: TRBV7-2; j_call: TRBJ2-7; cdr3_aa: CASSPPTYEQYF
clone_size: -; v_call: TRBV3-1; j_call: TRBJ2-7; cdr3_aa: CASSLTGEQYF
clone_size: -; v_call: TRBV18; j_call: TRBJ2-1; cdr3_aa: CASSLTGETGLRNNEQFF
clone_size: once; v_call: TRBV12-5; j_call: TRBJ2-3; cdr3_aa: CASGPAGTDTQYF
clone_size: -; v_call: TRBV20-1; j_call: TRBJ1-5; cdr3_aa: CSATEEGRLRPQHF
clone_size: -; v_call: TRBV5-1; j_call: TRBJ1-2; cdr3_aa: CASSSTGTGLLGGYTF
clone_size: few; v_call: TRBV12-3/TRBV12-4; j_call: TRBJ1-6; cdr3_aa: CASSLVEGSPLHF
clone_size: -; v_call: TRBV19; j_call: TRBJ1-5; cdr3_aa: CASDRGNQPQHF
clone_size: -; v_call: TRBV7-8; j_call: TRBJ1-2; cdr3_aa: CASSLGRVGGYTF